Listed below are T cell receptor beta chains from one sample, sequenced in a study of T cells in Graves' hyperthyroidism and ophthalmopathy. TCRdb re-called the multiplex PCR reads with MiXCR, one entry per CDR3 protein. The table shows almost 250,000 distinct CDR3 sequences, with around 24% occurring only once. Sequenced material: blood. The receptors stem from a woman between 40 and 55 years old with Graves' ophthalmopathy. Both conserved end residues are part of each CDR3. Fields, in order: D gene, clone size, V gene, CDR3 length, J gene, CDR3 protein, CDR3 DNA. D genes are given only for firm matches. Clone size is given for some rows only: seen once, a few or many times, or a class if the clone is expanded.

>NA|many|TRBV15|17|TRBJ2-2
CATSGVTGIEISGELFF
TGTGCCACCAGCGGAGTAACCGGGATTGAAATCTCCGGGGAGCTGTTTTTT
>TRBD2|NA|TRBV28|13|TRBJ2-7
CASSLWDSGSSEF
TGTGCCAGCAGTTTATGGGATAGCGGGAGCTCTGAATTC
>TRBD2|many|TRBV20-1|17|TRBJ2-7
CSARDRLRAASGKEQYF
TGCAGTGCTAGAGATCGGTTAAGGGCGGCTAGCGGAAAGGAGCAGTACTTC
>NA|few|TRBV4-1|14|TRBJ2-4
CASSQAGSINIQYF
TGCGCCAGCAGCCAAGCAGGGAGTATAAACATTCAGTACTTC
>NA|NA|TRBV6-2/TRBV6-3|13|TRBJ1-1
CATDSVVPGEAYF
TGTGCCACTGACAGTGTCGTACCCGGGGAAGCTTACTTT
>NA|NA|TRBV6-2/TRBV6-3|16|TRBJ1-5
CASSYSRGYSNQPQHF
TGTGCCAGCAGTTACTCCCGCGGGTATAGCAATCAGCCCCAGCATTTT
>NA|NA|TRBV6-1|15|TRBJ2-7
CASSTSLVTLGEQYF
TGTGCCAGCAGTACGAGCCTAGTAACCTTAGGAGAGCAGTACTTC
>TRBD1|NA|TRBV28|16|TRBJ1-2
CASSAQGQGARYGYTF
TGTGCCAGCAGTGCACAGGGACAGGGGGCCCGCTATGGCTACACCTTC
>TRBD1|many|TRBV11-2|14|TRBJ2-7
CASSFLGTAYEQYF
TGTGCCAGCAGCTTCCTCGGGACAGCCTACGAGCAGTACTTC
>TRBD1|NA|TRBV9|16|TRBJ1-1
CASSVAPDRVNTEAFF
TGTGCCAGCAGCGTAGCCCCGGACAGGGTGAACACTGAAGCTTTCTTT
>NA|many|TRBV30|15|TRBJ1-5
CAWSGDSGRNQPQHF
TGTGCCTGGAGTGGCGACTCGGGGCGCAATCAGCCCCAGCATTTT
>NA|many|TRBV6-5|15|TRBJ2-2
CASSYSTDNTGELFF
TGTGCCAGCAGTTACTCGACAGATAACACCGGGGAGCTGTTTTTT
>NA|NA|TRBV6-1|14|TRBJ1-2
CASSPLRTENGYTF
TGTGCCAGCAGTCCCCTCCGGACAGAGAATGGCTACACCTTC
>NA|NA|TRBV20-1|13|TRBJ2-5
CSANDRSQETQYF
TGCAGTGCTAATGACAGGTCCCAGGAGACCCAGTACTTC
>NA|NA|TRBV6-2/TRBV6-3|16|TRBJ2-6
CASTTVGFSGANVLTF
TGTGCCAGCACCACCGTGGGGTTCTCTGGGGCCAACGTCCTGACTTTC
>TRBD1|NA|TRBV5-1|16|TRBJ2-7
CASSLGPTGDTYEQYF
TGCGCCAGCAGCCTTGGCCCGACAGGGGATACCTACGAGCAGTACTTC
>TRBD1|many|TRBV6-1|16|TRBJ1-2
CASSLGQGAHLNGYTF
TGTGCCAGCAGTCTCGGACAGGGGGCGCATCTCAATGGCTACACCTTC
>NA|NA|TRBV19|14|TRBJ1-2
CASNDQGLSYGYTF
TGTGCCAGTAACGACCAGGGCCTTTCCTATGGCTACACCTTC
>NA|many|TRBV27|13|TRBJ2-7
CASRLTASYEQYF
TGTGCCAGCAGGTTGACAGCTTCCTACGAGCAGTACTTC
>TRBD2|many|TRBV7-2|13|TRBJ2-5
CASSLAERGTQYF
TGTGCCAGCAGCTTAGCTGAGCGGGGGACCCAGTACTTC
>NA|NA|TRBV6-5|16|TRBJ1-5
CASSYSPEYSNQPQHF
TGTGCCAGCAGTTACTCGCCAGAATATAGCAATCAGCCCCAGCATTTT
>NA|many|TRBV2|13|TRBJ2-7
CASGTQSAYEQYF
TGTGCCAGCGGGACACAATCTGCCTACGAGCAGTACTTC
>NA|many|TRBV7-9|14|TRBJ2-5
CASKAFIEQETQYF
TGTGCCAGCAAGGCTTTTATCGAACAAGAGACCCAGTACTTC
>NA|many|TRBV2|15|TRBJ1-2
CASSVEGSVRYGYTF
TGTGCCAGCAGCGTAGAGGGCAGCGTGCGGTATGGCTACACCTTC
>TRBD2|many|TRBV7-3|18|TRBJ2-2
CASSLTRTSGNPVGELFF
TGTGCCAGCAGCTTAACAAGGACTAGCGGCAATCCGGTCGGGGAGCTGTTTTTT
>TRBD1|once|TRBV12-3/TRBV12-4|12|TRBJ2-7
CASSMTGYEQYF
TGTGCCAGCAGCATGACAGGGTACGAGCAGTACTTC